Following are 26 T cell receptor beta chains from one sample sequenced in a study of blood T cell repertoires in COVID-19. Clones were sequenced by immunoSEQ multiplex PCR, and TCRdb holds only the in-frame ones, with some missing. Among tens of thousands of clones listed, around nine tenths were seen once. Sequences were obtained from peripheral blood. These receptors were collected from a human donor in a cohort sampled during active COVID-19.

This sequence joins TRBV29-1 and TRBJ1-1; D is perhaps TRBD1 (5 bases). The CDR3 loop spans 13 amino acids. Germline V gives CDR1 SQVTM, CDR2 ANQGSEA. V was pared by 7 bases and J by 5 bases, with 17 bases between. The CDR3 spells CSAAGSSRTEAFF. As DNA, the CDR3 is TGCAGCGCCGCAGGGTCCTCAAGGACTGAAGCTTTCTTT. The whole variable domain, remainder taken from reference TRBV29-1 and TRBJ1-1, is SAVISQKPSRDICQRGTSLTIQCQVDSQVTMMFWYRQQPGQSLTLIATANQGSEATYESGFVIDKFPISRPNLTFSTLTVSNMSPEDSSIYLCSAAGSSRTEAFFGQGTRLTVV.

This chain links TRBV7-9 with TRBJ2-2; 9 bases are a match to TRBD1. The V segment lost 6 bases and the J segment 4 bases; nucleotides outside the gene matches: 6. This CDR3 spans 15 amino acids. Germline V gene lookup returns CDR1 SEHNR and CDR2 FQNEAQ (reference sequence). CDR3 sequence (DNA): TGTGCCAGCAGTCCCGGGACAGGGAGCACCGGGGAGCTGTTTTTT. It yields the protein CASSPGTGSTGELFF.

V is TRBV5-5 and J is TRBJ2-7; 7 positions match TRBD1. Germline V gene lookup returns CDR1 SGHKS and CDR2 YYEKEE (reference sequence). Trimming removed 3 bases from V and 5 bases from J; junction bases left unmatched: 2. This CDR3 is built from 12 residues. CDR3 DNA: TGTGCCAGCAGCTCCACAGGGGACGAGCAGTACTTC. Encoded protein: CASSSTGDEQYF.

This rearrangement joins TRBV5-6 to TRBJ2-7, with 8 bases lining up with TRBD2. After removal of 2 bases from V and 10 bases from J, the junction contained 5 bases not matched to a gene. The length of the CDR3 is 12 residues. Looked up from germline, CDR1 is SGHDT and CDR2 is YYEEEE. The CDR3 nucleotides are TGTGCCAGCAGCTTCGAGGGACTAGATCAGTACTTC. It encodes CASSFEGLDQYF.

The chain recombines TRBV19 with TRBJ2-3; 8 nucleotides line up with TRBD2. The CDR3 is 16 amino acids. With 4 bases clipped from V and 0 bases from J, the junction kept 6 bases outside the gene matches. CDR1 is LNHDA and CDR2 is SQIVND in the germline V gene (reference sequence). CDR3 nucleotide sequence: TGTGCCAGTAGTAACGTCGGGGGGGGTAGCACAGATACGCAGTATTTT. It specifies CASSNVGGGSTDTQYF. Based on the CDR3 plus reference TRBV19 and TRBJ2-3, the full variable domain is DGGITQSPKYLFRKEGQNVTLSCEQNLNHDAMYWYRQDPGQGLRLIYYSQIVNDFQKGDIAEGYSVSREKKESFPLTVTSAQKNPTAFYLCASSNVGGGSTDTQYFGPGTRLTVL.

This chain joins TRBV19 and TRBJ1-5; 7 bases match TRBD1. The ends lost 2 bases at V and 6 bases at J; junction bases unmatched: 13. Germline V gene lookup returns CDR1 LNHDA and CDR2 SQIVND (reference sequence). The CDR3 loop spans 17 amino acids. The CDR3 DNA reads TGTGCCAGTAGTATAAGGGCAAGACAGGGATATGGTCAGCCCCAGCATTTT. Its protein product is CASSIRARQGYGQPQHF.

This chain joins TRBV10-3 and TRBJ2-1; 9 bases match TRBD1. V lost 9 bases to trimming and J lost 7 bases; unmatched junction nucleotides: 10. The CDR3 is 14 amino acids. CDR1 is ENHRY, CDR2 SYGVKD, per germline. This CDR3 is CAIKPGQGRNEQFF. The CDR3 nucleotides read TGTGCCATTAAACCGGGACAGGGTAGGAATGAGCAGTTCTTC.

In its sample, this clone was seen once. V and J are TRBV9 and TRBJ2-3; D not certain. This CDR3 region has 15 residues. V lost 0 bases and J 2 bases, leaving 10 bases between the germline ends. CDR1 and CDR2 from the germline V gene are SGDLS and YYNGEE. The DNA of the CDR3 is TGTGCCAGCAGCGTAGTAGCAGAGCACACAGATACGCAGTATTTT. Its translation is CASSVVAEHTDTQYF.

This chain connects TRBV13 to TRBJ2-2, with TRBD2 as a possible D gene (6 bases). This CDR3 spans 16 amino acids. Germline V gene lookup returns CDR1 PRHDT and CDR2 FYEKMQ (reference sequence). Trimming cost V 8 bases and J 2 bases, with 18 bases left between them. The CDR3 nucleotides read TGTGCCAGCCTGCGTGGGCTAGCGAGTAACACCGGGGAGCTGTTTTTT. It is translated as CASLRGLASNTGELFF.

The chain links TRBV5-1 to TRBJ2-1; D possibly corresponds to TRBD1 (6 bases). This CDR3 spans 16 amino acids. Per germline, CDR1 SGHRS and CDR2 YFSETQ. The germline V and J ends were trimmed by 0 bases and 5 bases, with 15 bases remaining between them. CDR3 residues: CASSLGGGSKDNEQFF. The CDR3, as DNA: TGCGCCAGCAGCTTGGGAGGGGGTTCCAAGGACAATGAGCAGTTCTTC.

This chain joins TRBV4-3 and TRBJ2-3; 11 nucleotides match TRBD1. V lost 6 bases, J lost 2 bases, and 4 bases stayed unmatched. The CDR3 spans 15 residues. Germline CDR1 LGHNA, CDR2 YSLEER. As DNA, the CDR3 is TGCGCCAGCAGTCGGACAGGGGGCTTCACAGATACGCAGTATTTT. Amino acid sequence: CASSRTGGFTDTQYF.

V usage is TRBV2 and J usage is TRBJ1-1; D possibly corresponds to TRBD1 (5 bases). The germline V gene encodes CDR1 SNHLY and CDR2 FYNNEI. The CDR3 covers 13 residues. The germline V and J ends were trimmed by 6 bases and 4 bases, with 12 bases remaining between them. CDR3 loop: CASRGQGITEAFF. For the CDR3, the DNA is TGTGCCAGCAGGGGGCAGGGTATCACTGAAGCTTTCTTT.

The rearrangement links TRBV7-9 to TRBJ2-5, with 12 bases identical to TRBD2. With V trimmed by 5 bases and J by 3 bases, 4 bases remained unmatched. The CDR3 extends over 15 amino acids. Germline V gene sequence: CDR1 SEHNR, CDR2 FQNEAQ (reference sequence). CDR3 DNA sequence: TGTGCCAGCAGCATTAGACTAGCGGGAGAAGAGACCCAGTACTTC. Its protein product is CASSIRLAGEETQYF.

The V and J genes are TRBV4-1 and TRBJ2-1; no reliable D call. The V end lost 0 bases, the J end lost 10 bases, and 7 bases lay between the germline ends. The CDR3 contains 12 residues. CDR1 is MGHRA, CDR2 YSYEKL, per germline. In DNA, the CDR3 is TGCGCCAGCAGCCAAGAGTTTGGCGAGCAGTTCTTC. Residues: CASSQEFGEQFF.

This clone was detected once. The V gene is TRBV27, the J gene TRBJ2-7; possible D gene TRBD1, 6 bases. Germline values: CDR1 MNHEY, CDR2 SMNVEV (reference sequence). V gave up 5 bases and J gave up 3 bases, with 17 bases separating them. CDR3 length: 15 amino acids. CDR3 DNA sequence: TGTGCCAGCAGTACCACCCTAGGGGGAGTCTACGAGCAGTACTTC. Encoded protein: CASSTTLGGVYEQYF.

The chain carries TRBV29-1 and TRBJ2-7; 8 positions match TRBD2. The CDR3 loop spans 12 amino acids. The germline V gene has CDR1 SQVTM and CDR2 ANQGSEA. Trimming at V came to 6 bases and at J to 4 bases, leaving 5 bases not matched to a gene. CDR3 bases: TGCAGCGTCTGGGGACTAGGATACGAGCAGTACTTC. The encoded protein is CSVWGLGYEQYF.

The chain couples TRBV4-3 to TRBJ2-1; D is perhaps TRBD2 (6 bases). V lost 1 base and J lost 3, with 7 bases in between. The V gene's germline CDR1 is LGHNA and CDR2 YSLEER. This CDR3 has 14 amino acids. The CDR3 loop is CASSQGGDYNEQFF. In DNA form, the CDR3 reads TGCGCCAGCAGCCAAGGGGGGGACTACAATGAGCAGTTCTTC.

This rearrangement joins TRBV6-5 to TRBJ2-1; tentative D call: TRBD2 (6 bases). The V and J ends lost 10 bases and 3 bases respectively, with 13 bases between them. Germline assignment: CDR1 MNHEY and CDR2 SVGAGI. There are 13 residues in the CDR3. CDR3 in DNA: TGTGCCACCTGGACGGGAGACTACAATGAGCAGTTCTTC. Its protein is CATWTGDYNEQFF.

The V gene is TRBV7-2, the J gene TRBJ1-3, with 7 bases that match TRBD1. Per the germline V gene, CDR1 is SGHTA and CDR2 is FQGNSA. V dropped 5 bases and J dropped 5; count of bases not matched to a gene: 6. This CDR3 contains 14 residues. This CDR3 reads CASSPRQGRNTIYF. The CDR3 nucleotides read TGTGCCAGCAGCCCTCGACAGGGTCGAAACACCATATATTTT.

This chain links TRBV5-8 with TRBJ1-3, with a tentative D call TRBD1 (6 bases). Trimming cost V 3 bases and J 2 bases, with 9 bases left between them. CDR1 SGHTS and CDR2 YDEGEE come from the germline V gene. The CDR3 length is 14 residues. The chain's CDR3 is CASSSRGAGNTIYF. The CDR3 coding sequence is TGTGCCAGCAGCTCCAGGGGAGCTGGAAACACCATATATTTT.

The rearrangement links TRBV30 to TRBJ1-4; D might be TRBD1 (5 bases). V was trimmed by 5 bases and J by 0 bases, leaving 7 bases between them. The germline CDR1 and CDR2 sequences are GTSNPN and SVGIG (reference sequence). CDR3 length equals 13 residues. The CDR3 DNA is TGTGCCTGGTACAGGCCAACTAATGAAAAACTGTTTTTT. It encodes CAWYRPTNEKLFF.

The V and J genes are TRBV7-6 and TRBJ1-6, with 9 bases lining up with TRBD1. Germline CDR1 and CDR2: SGHVS and FNYEAQ. The ends lost 6 bases at V and 10 bases at J; junction bases unmatched: 7. This CDR3 is built from 14 residues. CDR3 sequence: CASRSGTGRSPLHF. CDR3 DNA: TGTGCCAGCAGATCGGGGACAGGGAGGTCACCCCTCCACTTT.

This chain joins TRBV24-1 and TRBJ2-1, with 14 bases fitting TRBD2. The J segment lost 8 bases and the V segment lost 1 base, leaving 3 bases of the junction unmatched. The CDR3 extends over 16 amino acids. The germline V gene encodes CDR1 KGHDR and CDR2 SFDVKD. This CDR3 is CATSDFGTSGRHEQFF. CDR3 bases: TGTGCCACCAGTGATTTCGGGACTAGCGGGAGACATGAGCAGTTCTTC.

This chain links TRBV5-8 with TRBJ1-2; 8 nucleotides line up with TRBD1. Losses at the gene ends were 3 bases for V and 1 base for J; bases not matched to a gene: 2. This CDR3 spans 14 amino acids. Germline CDR1 reads SGHTS; CDR2 reads YDEGEE. In DNA, the CDR3 is TGTGCCAGCAGCTATACAGGGGGTAACTATGGCTACACCTTC. As protein: CASSYTGGNYGYTF.

For the CDR3, the DNA is TGCGCCAGCAGGACTAGCGTAGATTACAATGAGCAGTTCTTC. Amino acid sequence: CASRTSVDYNEQFF. This rearrangement joins TRBV5-1 to TRBJ2-1, with 8 bases fitting TRBD2. This CDR3 spans 14 amino acids. V shed 5 bases and J 4 bases; nucleotides not matched to a gene: 5. CDR1 and CDR2 (germline): SGHRS, YFSETQ.

The chain recombines TRBV6-2 or TRBV6-3 with TRBJ1-5; D possibly corresponds to TRBD1 (5 bases). Per germline, CDR1 MNHEY and CDR2 SVGEGT. Between the trimmed V and J ends, which lost 2 bases and 10 bases, there was a span of 21 bases. The CDR3 is 16 amino acids. The CDR3 region has the DNA TGTGCCAGCAGTTACGGCCTAGATTTCCCCAGGGAACCCCAGCATTTT. Translated, it gives CASSYGLDFPREPQHF.